This TCR beta chain came from a study of blood T cell repertoires in COVID-19. Source study methods: Researchers report that nucleated cell counts were estimated from reference gene primer amplification. This table comes from immunoSEQ multiplex PCR, and its TCRdb copy is limited to in-frame clones, with some not included. The V and J calls and clone size come from that table; D and trimming were worked out from the DNA. The table shows tens of thousands of clones, with 75% to 85% occurring only once. Per the germline V gene, CDR1 is SEHNR and CDR2 is FQNEAQ (reference sequence). V gave up 1 base and J gave up 14 bases; unmatched junction bases: 1. The CDR3 is made up of 12 amino acids.

This sequence joins TRBV7-9 and TRBJ2-1; 11 bases are a match to TRBD2. Sample: peripheral blood. The receptor was isolated from a woman over 75 with acute or convalescent COVID-19. The CDR3 coding sequence is TGTGCCAGCAGCTTAGGACTAGCGGGGAAGTTCTTC. This codes for CASSLGLAGKFF.